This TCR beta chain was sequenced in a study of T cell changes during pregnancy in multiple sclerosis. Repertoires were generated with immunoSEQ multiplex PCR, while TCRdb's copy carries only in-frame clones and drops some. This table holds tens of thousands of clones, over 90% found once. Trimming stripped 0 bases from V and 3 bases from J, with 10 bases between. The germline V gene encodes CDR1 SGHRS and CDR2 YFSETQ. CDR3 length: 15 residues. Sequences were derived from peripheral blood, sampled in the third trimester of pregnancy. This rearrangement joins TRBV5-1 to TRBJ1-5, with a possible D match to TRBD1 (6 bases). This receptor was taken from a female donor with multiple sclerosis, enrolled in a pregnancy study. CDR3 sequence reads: CASSLVSGVNQPQHF. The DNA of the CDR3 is TGCGCCAGCAGCTTGGTTTCAGGGGTCAATCAGCCCCAGCATTTT.